This T cell receptor (beta chain) was obtained from a study of shared clonotypes between healthy human individuals. The germline V and J ends were trimmed by 2 bases and 4 bases, with 11 bases remaining between them. The CDR3 contains 14 residues. Germline-derived CDR1 and CDR2 are SNHLY and FYNNEI. The assay was immunoSEQ multiplex PCR, and TCRdb's table has in-frame clones only and misses some. Here the sample spans under 2,500,000 clones, approximately 94% being singletons. The clonotype originates from a man younger than 35 in good health. The chain has TRBV2 and TRBJ2-5, with no clear D. The sequencing sample was made of naive CD4+ T cells sorted from blood. Specified subset: CD45RA+ positively selected. CDR3 sequence (DNA): TGTGCCAGCAGTGAATCGGTAGTCCCAGAGACCCAGTACTTC. This gives the protein CASSESVVPETQYF.